The source of this T cell receptor (beta chain) is a study of spatial heterogeneity in lung cancer. Study at large: Unique TCR and UMI combinations averaged more than ten appearances each in raw reads.

The ends were cut back, 1 base at V and 6 bases at J, with 13 bases in the middle. This CDR3 has 15 residues. Germline CDR1 is SGHVS and CDR2 is FQNEAQ. TCRdb ran MiXCR on the 5' RACE reads and lists one entry per CDR3 protein. The sample consists of several thousand distinct CDR3 sequences, roughly a sixth of them appearing once. Time point given: sample taken at primary tumor resection. A total of around 76 untreated early-stage non-small cell lung cancer patients served as donors. TCRs were sequenced from unsorted whole RNA of tumor, nontumor lung or PBMC. Sequenced material: normal lung tissue next to the tumor, taken at surgery. The J gene is TRBJ1-5, the V gene TRBV7-8; perhaps TRBD1 as D (6 bases). The receptor's source is a male donor with early-stage non-small cell lung cancer. This CDR3 reads CASSLDRGAGQPQHF. CDR3 nucleotide sequence: TGTGCCAGCAGCTTAGATCGGGGGGCCGGTCAGCCCCAGCATTTT. Drawing the rest from reference TRBV7-8 and TRBJ1-5, the complete variable domain is GAGVSQSPRYKVAKRGQDVALRCDPISGHVSLFWYQQALGQGPEFLTYFQNEAQLDKSGLPSDRFFAERPEGSVSTLKIQRTQQEDSAVYLCASSLDRGAGQPQHFGDGTRLSIL.